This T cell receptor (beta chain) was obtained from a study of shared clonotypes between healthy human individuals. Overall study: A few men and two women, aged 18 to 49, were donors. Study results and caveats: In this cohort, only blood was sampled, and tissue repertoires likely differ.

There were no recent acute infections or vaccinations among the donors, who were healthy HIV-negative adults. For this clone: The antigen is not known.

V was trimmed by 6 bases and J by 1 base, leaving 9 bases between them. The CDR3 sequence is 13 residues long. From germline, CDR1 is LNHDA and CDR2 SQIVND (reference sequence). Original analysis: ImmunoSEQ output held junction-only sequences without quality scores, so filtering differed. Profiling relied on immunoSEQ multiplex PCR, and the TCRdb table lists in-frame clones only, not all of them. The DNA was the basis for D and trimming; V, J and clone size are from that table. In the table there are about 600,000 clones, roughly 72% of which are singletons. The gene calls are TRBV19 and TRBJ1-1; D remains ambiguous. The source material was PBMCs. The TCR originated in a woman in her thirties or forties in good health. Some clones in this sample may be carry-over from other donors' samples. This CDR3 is CASSYTSNTEAFF. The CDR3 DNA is TGTGCCAGTAGCTATACATCGAACACTGAAGCTTTCTTT.